One T cell receptor beta chain is described in this entry. The antigen is unknown. Individual cDNA molecules were tagged with unique molecular identifiers. Using its own MiXCR run on the 5' RACE reads, TCRdb lists one record per CDR3 protein. The data hold some 80,000 distinct CDR3 sequences, with roughly 10% observed a single time. CDR3 length equals 15 residues. V shed 5 bases, J shed 8 bases, and the junction held 12 bases outside the gene matches. The germline CDR1 and CDR2 sequences are SGHVS and FQNEAQ. These data come from a study of early T cells in non-severe SARS-CoV-2 infection. General study findings and limits: VDJdb-based annotation leaned toward anti-spike CD8 responses and missed private and CD4 specificities.

The sample here was whole blood, taken at baseline. The clonotype originates from an adult who was a healthcare worker with PCR-confirmed SARS-CoV-2 infection or an uninfected control (not recorded which). The chain combines TRBV7-8 with TRBJ1-2; 9 bases agree with TRBD1. The CDR3 DNA sequence: TGTGCCAGCAGCCCCCGACAGGGGGTCAGCGGAGGCTACACCTTC. Protein: CASSPRQGVSGGYTF.